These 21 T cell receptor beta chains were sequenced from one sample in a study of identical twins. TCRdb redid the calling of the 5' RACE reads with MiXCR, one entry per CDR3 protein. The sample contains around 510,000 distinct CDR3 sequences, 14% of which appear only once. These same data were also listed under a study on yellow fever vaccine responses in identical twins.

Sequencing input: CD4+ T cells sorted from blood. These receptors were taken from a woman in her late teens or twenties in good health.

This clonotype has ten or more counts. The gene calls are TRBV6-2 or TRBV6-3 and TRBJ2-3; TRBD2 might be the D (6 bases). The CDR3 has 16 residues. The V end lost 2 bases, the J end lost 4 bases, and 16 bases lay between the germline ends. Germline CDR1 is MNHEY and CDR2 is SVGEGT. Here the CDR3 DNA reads TGTGCCAGCAGTTACCAAACGGGAGCAAGACCAGATACGCAGTATTTT. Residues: CASSYQTGARPDTQYF.

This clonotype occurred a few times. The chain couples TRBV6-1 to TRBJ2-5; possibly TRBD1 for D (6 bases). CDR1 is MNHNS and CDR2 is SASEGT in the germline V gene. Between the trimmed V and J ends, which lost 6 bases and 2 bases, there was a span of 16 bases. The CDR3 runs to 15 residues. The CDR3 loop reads CASRVTGLGQETQYF. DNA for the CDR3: TGTGCCAGCAGAGTTACAGGGTTGGGACAAGAGACCCAGTACTTC.

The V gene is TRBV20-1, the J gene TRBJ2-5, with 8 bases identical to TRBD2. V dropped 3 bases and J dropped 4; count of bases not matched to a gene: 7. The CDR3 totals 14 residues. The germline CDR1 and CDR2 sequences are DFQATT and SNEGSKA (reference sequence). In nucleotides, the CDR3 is TGCAGTGCTAGCCTCGGACTAGCTGCAGAGACCCAGTACTTC. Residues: CSASLGLAAETQYF.

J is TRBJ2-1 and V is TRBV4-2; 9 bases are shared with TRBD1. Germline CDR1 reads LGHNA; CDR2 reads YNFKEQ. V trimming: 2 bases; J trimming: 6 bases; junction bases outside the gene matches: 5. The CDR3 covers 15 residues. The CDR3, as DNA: TGTGCCAGCAGCCAAACCGGGACAGGGTCCAATGAGCAGTTCTTC. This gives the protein CASSQTGTGSNEQFF.

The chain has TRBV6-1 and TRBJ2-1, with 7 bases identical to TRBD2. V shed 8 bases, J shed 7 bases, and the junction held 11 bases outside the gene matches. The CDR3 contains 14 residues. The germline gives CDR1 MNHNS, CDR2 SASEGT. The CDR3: CASQTPLAENEQFF. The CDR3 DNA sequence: TGTGCCAGCCAGACCCCCCTAGCGGAGAATGAGCAGTTCTTC.

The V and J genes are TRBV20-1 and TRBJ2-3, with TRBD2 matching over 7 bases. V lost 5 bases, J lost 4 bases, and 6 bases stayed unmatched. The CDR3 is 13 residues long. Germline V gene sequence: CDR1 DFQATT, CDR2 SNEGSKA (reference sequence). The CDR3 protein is CSADSGRADTQYF. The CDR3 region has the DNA TGCAGTGCTGATTCAGGGAGGGCAGATACGCAGTATTTT.

The CDR3 DNA reads as TGTGCCAGCGGCGGAGGGCTCTACAATGAGCAGTTCTTC. Protein: CASGGGLYNEQFF. The gene calls are TRBV2 and TRBJ2-1; D perhaps matches TRBD2 (6 bases). The V gene lost 8 bases and the J gene lost 3 bases, with 11 bases spanning the gap. Germline V gives CDR1 SNHLY, CDR2 FYNNEI. The CDR3 runs 13 residues.

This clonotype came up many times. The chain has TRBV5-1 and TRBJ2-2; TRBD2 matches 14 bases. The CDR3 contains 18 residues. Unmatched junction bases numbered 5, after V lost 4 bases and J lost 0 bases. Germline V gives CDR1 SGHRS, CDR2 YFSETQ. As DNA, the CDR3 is TGCGCCAGCAGCCTAGGGACTAGCGGGGGCGCGAACACCGGGGAGCTGTTTTTT. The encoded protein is CASSLGTSGGANTGELFF.

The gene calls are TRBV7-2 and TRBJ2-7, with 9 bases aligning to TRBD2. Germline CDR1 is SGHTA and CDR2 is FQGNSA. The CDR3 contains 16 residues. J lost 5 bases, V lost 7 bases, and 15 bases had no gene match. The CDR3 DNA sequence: TGTGCCAGCAACGTCGACCCGGGACTAGCTCGCAACGAGCAGTACTTC. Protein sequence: CASNVDPGLARNEQYF.

CDR3 loop: CASSPRQTGGEQYF. CDR3 bases: TGTGCCAGCTCACCAAGGCAGACGGGGGGCGAGCAGTACTTC. This chain links TRBV18 with TRBJ2-7, with 7 nucleotides matching TRBD2. The CDR3 length is 14 residues. Germline V CDR1 and CDR2: KGHSH, LQKENI. The V segment lost 2 bases and the J segment 6 bases; nucleotides outside the gene matches: 7.

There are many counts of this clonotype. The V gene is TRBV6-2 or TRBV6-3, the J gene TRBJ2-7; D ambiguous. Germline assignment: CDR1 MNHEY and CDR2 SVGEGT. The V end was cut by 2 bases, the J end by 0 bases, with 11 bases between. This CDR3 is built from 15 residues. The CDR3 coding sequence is TGTGCCAGCAGTTACGGAGCCGTGAGCTCCTACGAGCAGTACTTC. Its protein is CASSYGAVSSYEQYF.

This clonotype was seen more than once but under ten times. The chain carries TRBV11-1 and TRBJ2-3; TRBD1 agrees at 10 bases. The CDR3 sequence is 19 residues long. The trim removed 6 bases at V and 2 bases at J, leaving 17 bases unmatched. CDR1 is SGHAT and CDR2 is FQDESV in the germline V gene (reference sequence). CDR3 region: CASSNPGQGLGGYTDTQYF. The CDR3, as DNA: TGTGCCAGCAGTAATCCGGGACAGGGGTTAGGCGGTTACACAGATACGCAGTATTTT.

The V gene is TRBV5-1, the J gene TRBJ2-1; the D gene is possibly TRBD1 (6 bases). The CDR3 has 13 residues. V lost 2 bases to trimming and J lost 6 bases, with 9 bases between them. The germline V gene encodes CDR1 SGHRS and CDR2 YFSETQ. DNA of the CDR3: TGCGCCAGCAGCTTTGACAGGCCCAATGAGCAGTTCTTC. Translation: CASSFDRPNEQFF.

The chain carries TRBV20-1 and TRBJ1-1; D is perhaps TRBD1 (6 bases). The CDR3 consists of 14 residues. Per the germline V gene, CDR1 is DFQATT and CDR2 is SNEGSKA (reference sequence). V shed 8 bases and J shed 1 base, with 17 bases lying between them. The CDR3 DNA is TGCAGTACCGGGATGGGGGGCAAGAACACTGAAGCTTTCTTT. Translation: CSTGMGGKNTEAFF.

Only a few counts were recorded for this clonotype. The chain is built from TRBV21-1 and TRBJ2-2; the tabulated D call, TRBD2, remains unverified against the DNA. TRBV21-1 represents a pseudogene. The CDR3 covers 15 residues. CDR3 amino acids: CALTGTSGSYGELFF. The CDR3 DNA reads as TGTGCCTTGACGGGGACTAGCGGGAGTTACGGGGAGCTGTTTTTT.

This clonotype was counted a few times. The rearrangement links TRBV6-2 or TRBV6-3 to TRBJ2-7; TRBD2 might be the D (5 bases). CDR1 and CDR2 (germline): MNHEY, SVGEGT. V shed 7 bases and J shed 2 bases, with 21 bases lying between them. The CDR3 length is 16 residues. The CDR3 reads CASNSPSSSSPYEQYF. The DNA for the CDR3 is TGTGCCAGCAATTCTCCTAGCAGCAGTTCCCCCTACGAGCAGTACTTC.

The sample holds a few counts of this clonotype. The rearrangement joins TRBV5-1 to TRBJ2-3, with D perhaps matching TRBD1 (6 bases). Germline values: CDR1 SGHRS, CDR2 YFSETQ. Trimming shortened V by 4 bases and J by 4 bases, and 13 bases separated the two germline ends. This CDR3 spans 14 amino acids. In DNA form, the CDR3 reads TGCGCCAGCAGCGAGCCCCCAGGGGCAGATACGCAGTATTTT. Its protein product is CASSEPPGADTQYF.

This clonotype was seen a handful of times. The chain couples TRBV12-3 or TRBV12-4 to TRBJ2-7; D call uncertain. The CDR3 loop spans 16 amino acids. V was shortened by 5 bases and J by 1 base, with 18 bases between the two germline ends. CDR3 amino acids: CASSPMGPPRSYEQYF. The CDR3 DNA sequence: TGTGCCAGCAGTCCGATGGGCCCTCCACGTTCCTACGAGCAGTACTTC.

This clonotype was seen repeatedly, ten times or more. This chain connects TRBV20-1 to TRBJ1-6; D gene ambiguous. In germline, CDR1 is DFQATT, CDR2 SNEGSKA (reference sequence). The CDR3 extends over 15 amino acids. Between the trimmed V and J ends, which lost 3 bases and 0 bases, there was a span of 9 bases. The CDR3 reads CSARALSSYNSPLHF. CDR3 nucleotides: TGCAGTGCTAGGGCCCTGAGCTCCTATAATTCACCCCTCCACTTT.

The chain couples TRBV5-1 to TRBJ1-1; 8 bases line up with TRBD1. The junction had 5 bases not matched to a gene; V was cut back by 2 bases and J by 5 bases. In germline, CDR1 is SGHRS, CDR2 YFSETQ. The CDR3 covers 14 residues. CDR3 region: CASSFGTGGTEAFF. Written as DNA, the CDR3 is TGCGCCAGCAGCTTCGGAACAGGGGGGACTGAAGCTTTCTTT.

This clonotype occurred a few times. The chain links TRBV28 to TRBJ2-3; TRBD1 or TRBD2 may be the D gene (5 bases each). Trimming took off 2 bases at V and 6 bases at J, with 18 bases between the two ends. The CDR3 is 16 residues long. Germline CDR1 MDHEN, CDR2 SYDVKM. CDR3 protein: CASSLKGRRPVDTQYF. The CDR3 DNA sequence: TGTGCCAGCAGTTTAAAGGGACGGAGGCCGGTTGATACGCAGTATTTT. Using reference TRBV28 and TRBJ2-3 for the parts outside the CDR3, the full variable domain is DVKVTQSSRYLVKRTGEKVFLECVQDMDHENMFWYRQDPGLGLRLIYFSYDVKMKEKGDIPEGYSVSREKKERFSLILESASTNQTSMYLCASSLKGRRPVDTQYFGPGTRLTVL.